The clone carrying this TCR beta chain was observed a few times. Its antigen is undetermined. The study reverse transcribed the entire isolated RNA, so it sequenced expressed TCRB transcripts. Data came from immunoSEQ multiplex PCR; TCRdb stores just in-frame clones and leaves some out. The table has under 900,000 clones, roughly 16% seen once. It was via CD45RO/CCR7/CD25/CD127/CD95/CD27 that CD4+ naive, central memory, regulatory and stem cell-like memory cells were sorted. Sorted populations all exceeded 98% purity. This entry is derived from a study of beta chain features in type 1 diabetes. General study findings and limits: VDJ junctions from type 1 diabetes patients carried fewer insertions and larger deletions. HLA effects on TCRB rearrangement stayed unresolved here.

This CDR3 has 12 amino acids. The germline CDR1 and CDR2 sequences are MNHNY and SVGAGI (reference sequence). Trimming pared 6 bases from V and 6 bases from J, leaving 8 bases between. The rearrangement joins TRBV6-6 to TRBJ2-2; D might be TRBD2 (5 bases). Input material: naive CD4+ T cells from blood. The source of this sequence is a woman between 18 and 30 years old in good health. CDR3 sequence: CASSLASGELFF. The CDR3 DNA reads TGTGCCAGCAGCCTAGCCTCCGGGGAGCTGTTTTTT.